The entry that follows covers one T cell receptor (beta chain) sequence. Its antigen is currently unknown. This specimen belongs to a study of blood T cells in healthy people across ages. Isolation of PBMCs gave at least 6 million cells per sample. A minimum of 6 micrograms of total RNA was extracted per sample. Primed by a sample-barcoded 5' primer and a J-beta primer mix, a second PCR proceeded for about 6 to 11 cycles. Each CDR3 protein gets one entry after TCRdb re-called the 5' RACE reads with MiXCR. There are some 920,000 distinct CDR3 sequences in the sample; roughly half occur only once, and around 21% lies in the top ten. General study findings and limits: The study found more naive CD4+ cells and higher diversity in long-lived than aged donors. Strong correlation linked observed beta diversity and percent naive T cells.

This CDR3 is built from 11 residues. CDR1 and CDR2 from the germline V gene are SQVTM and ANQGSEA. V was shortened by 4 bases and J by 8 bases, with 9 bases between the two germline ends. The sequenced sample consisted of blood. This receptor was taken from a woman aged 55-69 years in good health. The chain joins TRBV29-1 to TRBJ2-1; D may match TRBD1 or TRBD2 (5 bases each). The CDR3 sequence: CSVGGDDEQFF. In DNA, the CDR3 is TGCAGCGTTGGAGGGGACGATGAGCAGTTCTTC.